The present TCR beta chain was sequenced within a study of vaccination and CD4 T cells after COVID-19. Across the study: Overlapping spike pools from SARS-CoV-2 and HCoV-NL63, HCoV-OC43 and HCoV-229E served as culture stimuli.

Points on this clonotype: What it recognizes is unknown.

Overall study results and limits: Vaccine-specific clones numbering 304 of 307 showed spike mono-reactivity in convalescent patients. Rising from around 20 to 38, the median of SARS-CoV-2-reactive clonotypes did not change significantly.

Treatment noted: roughly ten-day PBMC culture with coronavirus spike peptide pools or control peptides (ViraFEST assay). ViraFEST stimulated the growth of antigen-specific T cells using peptide pools and subsequently profiled their TCRs by sequencing. The Oncomine TCR Beta short-read assay sequenced DNA from cultured CD4+ T cells. MiXCR, applied by TCRdb to the PCR reads, yields one record per CDR3 protein. Of under 15,000 distinct CDR3 sequences in the sample, 45% to 65% are singletons; the top ten hold about 12%. The CDR3 is 18 residues long. V lost 8 bases to trimming and J lost 5 bases; unmatched junction nucleotides: 23. Germline CDR1 is MRHNA and CDR2 is SNTAGT.

The chain couples TRBV6-4 to TRBJ1-1; 7 bases line up with TRBD1. Sequencing was carried out using CD4+ T cells from blood, cultured in vitro. The TCR was taken from a human donor who had recovered from COVID-19. CDR3 residues: CASLRVARRDRIPTEAFF. The DNA of the CDR3 is TGTGCCAGCCTTCGAGTGGCTCGACGGGACAGAATTCCTACTGAAGCTTTCTTT.